These 9 T cell receptor beta chains were all obtained from the same sample, sequenced in a study of T cell responses to AZD1222 COVID-19 vaccine. Clones were sequenced by immunoSEQ multiplex PCR, and TCRdb holds only the in-frame ones, with some missing. The sample carries over 85,000 clones, 65% to 85% recorded once. Sample: peripheral blood, taken 28 days after the second AZD1222 dose. The receptors were sampled from an adult who received the AZD1222 COVID-19 vaccine.

In DNA, the CDR3 is TGCAGCGTTGCAAGAAGGCCCGGCGAGCAGTACTTC. It is translated as CSVARRPGEQYF. This rearrangement joins TRBV29-1 to TRBJ2-7, with D unclear. V was trimmed by 4 bases and J by 6 bases, leaving 13 bases between them. The CDR3 is made up of 12 amino acids. Germline CDR1 SQVTM, CDR2 ANQGSEA.

This rearrangement joins TRBV3-1 (or the pseudogene TRBV3-2) to TRBJ1-6; D is undetermined. Per the germline V gene, CDR1 is LGHDT and CDR2 is YNNKEL (reference sequence). Trimming removed 0 bases at V and 12 bases at J, with 12 bases between. The CDR3 runs to 14 residues. This chain's CDR3 is CASSQDFAPQPLHF. The DNA of the CDR3 is TGTGCCAGCAGCCAAGATTTCGCACCGCAACCCCTCCACTTT.

This clone came up once. This rearrangement joins TRBV6-5 to TRBJ1-6; D possibly corresponds to TRBD1 (6 bases). Germline V gene data show CDR1 as MNHEY and CDR2 as SVGAGI. CDR3 length: 14 residues. V dropped 4 bases and J dropped 4 bases, with 8 bases sitting between them. The CDR3: CASSFQGYNSPLHF. The CDR3 bases are TGTGCCAGCAGTTTCCAGGGGTATAATTCACCCCTCCACTTT.

The chain carries TRBV9 and TRBJ2-3; D unclear. This CDR3 is built from 15 residues. V lost 2 bases and J 2 bases, leaving 12 bases between the germline ends. Germline lookup yields CDR1 SGDLS and CDR2 YYNGEE. The CDR3 sequence is CASSVQVGPTDTQYF. The CDR3, as DNA: TGTGCCAGCAGCGTGCAGGTCGGCCCCACAGATACGCAGTATTTT. The full variable domain, its missing parts supplied by reference TRBV9 and TRBJ2-3, is DSGVTQTPKHLITATGQRVTLRCSPRSGDLSVYWYQQSLDQGLQFLIQYYNGEERAKGNILERFSAQQFPDLHSELNLSSLELGDSALYFCASSVQVGPTDTQYFGPGTRLTVL.

V and J are TRBV5-1 and TRBJ1-2; the D gene is possibly TRBD1 (6 bases). The germline gives CDR1 SGHRS, CDR2 YFSETQ. Trimming left V 3 bases short and J 4 bases short, with 13 bases between. This CDR3 has 14 residues. The CDR3 is CASSYPGAGYGYTF. Here the CDR3 DNA reads TGCGCCAGCAGCTACCCGGGGGCAGGCTATGGCTACACCTTC.

V is TRBV6-1 and J is TRBJ2-6; 7 nucleotides match TRBD2. Germline values: CDR1 MNHNS, CDR2 SASEGT. Losses at the gene ends were 4 bases for V and 0 bases for J; bases not matched to a gene: 9. The CDR3 is 18 residues long. Here the CDR3 DNA reads TGTGCCAGCAGTGTGGGTTGGGAGGGATACTCTGGGGCCAACGTCCTGACTTTC. Protein: CASSVGWEGYSGANVLTF.

The V call is TRBV5-6, the J call TRBJ2-5; a possible D gene is TRBD2 (7 bases). Trimming removed 2 bases from V and 2 bases from J, with 13 bases in between. The length of the CDR3 is 15 residues. Germline V gene lookup returns CDR1 SGHDT and CDR2 YYEEEE. The CDR3 spells CASSFGGLIQETQYF. DNA for the CDR3: TGTGCCAGCAGCTTCGGGGGGCTGATACAAGAGACCCAGTACTTC.

The V call is TRBV10-3, the J call TRBJ1-1; 7 bases map to TRBD1. Losses at the gene ends were 6 bases for V and 0 bases for J; bases not matched to a gene: 4. The CDR3 length is 14 residues. CDR1 is ENHRY and CDR2 is SYGVKD in the germline V gene. CDR3 coding DNA: TGTGCCATCAGATCGGGACAGTTGAACACTGAAGCTTTCTTT. Protein: CAIRSGQLNTEAFF.

V and J are TRBV5-1 and TRBJ1-2; 10 nucleotides match TRBD1. The CDR3 length is 15 residues. Germline-derived CDR1 and CDR2 are SGHRS and YFSETQ. The trim removed 4 bases at V and 7 bases at J, leaving 10 bases unmatched. The CDR3 DNA reads TGCGCCAGCAGCCCTTTATCGGGACAGGGGCTTGGCTACACCTTC. Its protein product is CASSPLSGQGLGYTF.